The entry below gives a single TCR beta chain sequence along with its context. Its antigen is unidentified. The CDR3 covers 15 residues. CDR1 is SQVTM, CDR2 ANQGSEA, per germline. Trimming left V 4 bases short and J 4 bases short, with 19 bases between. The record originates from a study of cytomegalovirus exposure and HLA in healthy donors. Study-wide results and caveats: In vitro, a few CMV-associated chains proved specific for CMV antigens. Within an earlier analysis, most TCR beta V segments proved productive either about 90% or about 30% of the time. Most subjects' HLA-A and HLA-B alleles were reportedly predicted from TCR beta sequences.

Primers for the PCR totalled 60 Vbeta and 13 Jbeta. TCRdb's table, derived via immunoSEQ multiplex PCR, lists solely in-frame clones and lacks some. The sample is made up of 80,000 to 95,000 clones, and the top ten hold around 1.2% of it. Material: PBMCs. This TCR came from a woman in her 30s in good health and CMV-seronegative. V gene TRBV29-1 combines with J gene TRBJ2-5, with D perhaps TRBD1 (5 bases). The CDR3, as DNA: TGCAGCGTTGGGAGACCAGGGTTCGACGGAGAGACCCAGTACTTC. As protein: CSVGRPGFDGETQYF.